The rows below give T cell receptor beta chains drawn from one sample of a study of vaccination and CD4 T cells after COVID-19. TCRdb itself ran the PCR reads through MiXCR, one entry per CDR3 protein. The repertoire holds about 11,000 distinct CDR3 sequences, about 75% seen once, with approximately 11% in the top ten. These receptors' antigens are unknown. Sequencing input: CD4+ T cells from blood, cultured in vitro. The source is a human donor who had recovered from COVID-19. CDR3s include the opening cysteine and the closing phenylalanine or tryptophan. A D gene is named only where the DNA matches it firmly. Not all rows give a size; the values are once, few, many and, for expanded clones, a class.

size,length,V,J,D,DNA,CDR3
.,15,TRBV24-1,TRBJ2-5,TRBD1,TGTGCCACCAGTGACTGGACAGGGGGCAGGGAGACCCAGTACTTC,CATSDWTGGRETQYF
.,15,TRBV20-1,TRBJ2-5,TRBD1,TGCAGTGCCAGGGGGACAATTAAGCGGCAAGAGACCCAGTACTTC,CSARGTIKRQETQYF
.,14,TRBV6-4,TRBJ1-1,.,TGTGCCAGCAGTGACGTGGCAGAGAACACTGAAGCTTTCTTT,CASSDVAENTEAFF
.,15,TRBV28,TRBJ1-1,TRBD1,TGTGCCAGCAGGGGTACGGGACAGGGGGCCTCTGAAGCTTTCTTT,CASRGTGQGASEAFF
.,16,TRBV6-5,TRBJ1-2,TRBD1,TGTGCCAGCAGTTACTTTAGCAGGGGGAACGGTTATGGCTACACCTTC,CASSYFSRGNGYGYTF
once,15,TRBV20-1,TRBJ1-2,TRBD1,TGCAGTGCTAGGGCCTCGGGACAGGGTAACTATGGCTACACCTTC,CSARASGQGNYGYTF
few,14,TRBV27,TRBJ1-1,.,TGTGCCAGCAGCCAGGGGTTACTGGACACTGAAGCTTTCTTT,CASSQGLLDTEAFF
.,13,TRBV7-2,TRBJ1-5,.,TGTGCCAGCAGCCGTACGGGGGGTGGGCCCCAGCATTTT,CASSRTGGGPQHF
.,13,TRBV20-1,TRBJ2-7,TRBD2,TGCAGTGCTGAACCTAGCGGGAGGTACGAGCAGTACTTC,CSAEPSGRYEQYF
.,15,TRBV7-2,TRBJ1-1,.,TGTGCCAGCAGCTTAGTTGGGGGGCAGAACACTGAAGCTTTCTTT,CASSLVGGQNTEAFF
.,15,TRBV20-1,TRBJ1-5,.,TGCAGTGCTAGAGACCGGAGGGGACCAAATCAGCCCCAGCATTTT,CSARDRRGPNQPQHF
.,13,TRBV7-2,TRBJ1-6,.,TGTGCCAGCAGCTTATCGCAGAGTTTATTGCTCCACTTT,CASSLSQSLLLHF
.,17,TRBV7-9,TRBJ2-1,.,TGTGCCAGCAGGACAAGGGAAAGGGGCAGCTCCTACAATGAGCAGTTCTTC,CASRTRERGSSYNEQFF
.,13,TRBV30,TRBJ1-2,.,TGTGCCTGGAGAAGACAGGAGTTTTATGGCTACACCTTC,CAWRRQEFYGYTF
.,15,TRBV27,TRBJ2-2,.,TGTGCCAGCAGGTTGAAGCCCCGGAGTACCGGGGAGCTGTTTTTT,CASRLKPRSTGELFF
.,13,TRBV7-2,TRBJ2-5,.,TGTGCCAGCAGCTTAGGCCGTCGGGAGACCCAGTACTTC,CASSLGRRETQYF
.,15,TRBV7-2,TRBJ1-1,.,TGTGCCAGCACCAAATCATGGGGGGCCGGCACTGAAGCTTTCTTT,CASTKSWGAGTEAFF
.,16,TRBV7-9,TRBJ1-6,TRBD1,TGTGCCAGCAGCCAGCCAGGGACAGGGGGGAGTTCACCCCTCCACTTT,CASSQPGTGGSSPLHF
few,14,TRBV7-2,TRBJ1-1,.,TGTGCCAGCAGCTCGTCCCCACTAAGCACTGAAGCTTTCTTT,CASSSSPLSTEAFF
few,13,TRBV28,TRBJ1-2,.,TGTGCCAGCAGTTTAGGGATCGTCTATGGCTACACCTTC,CASSLGIVYGYTF
.,14,TRBV6-2/TRBV6-3,TRBJ1-5,TRBD1,TGTGCCAGCAGTCGACAGGGAATGGGGCAGCCCCAGCATTTT,CASSRQGMGQPQHF
.,14,TRBV28,TRBJ1-2,TRBD1,TGTGCCAGCAGCCTCGACAGGGTGGGCTATGGCTACACCTTC,CASSLDRVGYGYTF
.,18,TRBV24-1,TRBJ2-5,TRBD1,TGTGCCACCAGTGACCGCCAGGCGGGACAGGGGTTTCGGGAGACCCAGTACTTC,CATSDRQAGQGFRETQYF
.,14,TRBV28,TRBJ1-1,.,TGTGCCAGCAGTTTACTAACAACTAACACTGAAGCTTTCTTT,CASSLLTTNTEAFF
.,13,TRBV6-1,TRBJ2-7,.,TGTGCCAGCAGCAGGGGACTGACCTACGAGCAGTACTTC,CASSRGLTYEQYF
.,13,TRBV28,TRBJ1-2,.,TGTGCGCTTCGACAGGCGGGGAACTATGGCTACACCTTC,CALRQAGNYGYTF
.,14,TRBV7-2,TRBJ1-1,.,TGTGCCAGCAGCTTAGTGGGGGGCCCCACTGAAGCTTTCTTT,CASSLVGGPTEAFF
.,17,TRBV28,TRBJ1-5,.,TGTGCCAGCAGTTTGGTAGGGACCCTGAATAGCAATCAGCCCCAGCATTTT,CASSLVGTLNSNQPQHF
.,14,TRBV7-9,TRBJ1-2,TRBD1,TGTGCCAGCAGCCCTACCGGGACAGATTATGGCTACACCTTC,CASSPTGTDYGYTF
.,14,TRBV27,TRBJ1-2,.,TGTGCCAGCAGCACCGCCGGGCCTGGCTATGGCTACACCTTC,CASSTAGPGYGYTF
few,16,TRBV20-1,TRBJ2-5,.,TGCAGTGCTAGTGACTCGGGGGGAAGGGGGGGGGAGACCCAGTACTTC,CSASDSGGRGGETQYF
.,19,TRBV27,TRBJ2-5,.,TGTGCCAGCAGTCCCAACCTTTCCGGACCCAGAGCGTCATGGGAGACCCAGTACTTC,CASSPNLSGPRASWETQYF
.,16,TRBV7-8,TRBJ1-6,.,TGTGCCAGCAGCTTGGCGATGGGGACAAATAATTCACCCCTCCACTTT,CASSLAMGTNNSPLHF
.,12,TRBV7-2,TRBJ1-1,.,TGTGCCAGCAGCAAGCAGTACACTGAAGCTTTCTTT,CASSKQYTEAFF
.,14,TRBV24-1,TRBJ1-5,.,TGTGCCACCAGTGACCCTACAGCTGTGGGGCCCCAGCATTTT,CATSDPTAVGPQHF
.,15,TRBV20-1,TRBJ1-6,TRBD1,TGCAGTGCTAGATCGACCGGGACAGCAAATTCACCCCTCCACTTT,CSARSTGTANSPLHF
once,13,TRBV7-8,TRBJ1-1,.,TGTGCCAGCACCAAAAAAGGTGGCACTGAAGCTTTCTTT,CASTKKGGTEAFF
.,10,TRBV20-1,TRBJ1-1,.,TGCAGTGGGGCAGTAACTGAAGCTTTCTTT,CSGAVTEAFF
.,13,TRBV20-1,TRBJ1-1,TRBD1,TGCAGTGCTACGGGACAGCGTTTCACTGAAGCTTTCTTT,CSATGQRFTEAFF
.,15,TRBV28,TRBJ1-1,.,TGTGCCAGCAGTTCACAGGGTGCTGGGGACACTGAAGCTTTCTTT,CASSSQGAGDTEAFF
.,16,TRBV19,TRBJ1-5,.,TGTGCCAGTAGTATAGGAGACGGGCGGAACAATCAGCCCCAGCATTTT,CASSIGDGRNNQPQHF
.,15,TRBV6-2/TRBV6-3,TRBJ1-5,.,TGTGCCAGCAGCCACCCCTTCCAGGGAGACCAGCCCCAGCATTTT,CASSHPFQGDQPQHF
.,15,TRBV20-1,TRBJ1-2,TRBD1,TGCAGTGCTAAAAATCATGGACAGGGTTCAGGAGGCTACACCTTC,CSAKNHGQGSGGYTF
.,16,TRBV7-2,TRBJ2-6,.,TGTGCCAGCAGCTTAGTTACTTCGGGTGGGGCCAACGTCCTGACTTTC,CASSLVTSGGANVLTF
.,14,TRBV7-6,TRBJ2-7,TRBD1,TGTGCCAGCAGCTACGGACAGGGGACGGCCGAGCAGTACTTC,CASSYGQGTAEQYF
.,11,TRBV7-9,TRBJ2-1,.,TGTGCCAGCAGCCTGCACAATGAGCAGTTCTTC,CASSLHNEQFF
.,14,TRBV7-2,TRBJ1-5,.,TGTGCCAGCAGCCCAGTGGTGGGCAATCAGCCCCAGCATTTT,CASSPVVGNQPQHF
.,13,TRBV7-9,TRBJ1-1,TRBD1,TGTGCCAGCAGCCAACAGGGGTACACTGAAGCTTTCTTT,CASSQQGYTEAFF
.,15,TRBV27,TRBJ1-5,.,TGTGCCAGCAGTGCTAGGTCCTATAGCAATCAGCCCCAGCATTTT,CASSARSYSNQPQHF
.,13,TRBV28,TRBJ1-2,.,TGTGCCAGCACCCGTGGGGGACGCTATGGCTACACCTTC,CASTRGGRYGYTF